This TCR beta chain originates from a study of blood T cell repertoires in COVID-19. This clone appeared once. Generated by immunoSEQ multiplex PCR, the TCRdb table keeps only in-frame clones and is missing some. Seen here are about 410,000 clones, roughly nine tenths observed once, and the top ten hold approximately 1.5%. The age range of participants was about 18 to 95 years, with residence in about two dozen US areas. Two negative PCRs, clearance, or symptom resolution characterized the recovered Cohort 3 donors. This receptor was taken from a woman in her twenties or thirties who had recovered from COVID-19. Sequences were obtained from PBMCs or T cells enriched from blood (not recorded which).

The CDR3 bases are TGTGCCAGACGGGGAGGGACTAGCGACTCCACAGATACGCAGTATTTT. It is translated as CARRGGTSDSTDTQYF. The chain employs TRBV2 and TRBJ2-3, with 10 bases identical to TRBD2. The ends lost 9 bases at V and 2 bases at J; junction bases unmatched: 11. Germline loops: CDR1 SNHLY, CDR2 FYNNEI. CDR3 length: 16 residues.